There are a few counts of the clone carrying this T cell receptor (beta chain). This specimen comes from a study of T-cell memory formation after mild COVID-19. The CDR3 consists of 16 residues. Germline CDR1 reads SEHNR; CDR2 reads FQNEAQ (reference sequence). V was trimmed by 5 bases and J by 5 bases, leaving 21 bases between them. TCRdb used MiXCR to reprocess the 5' RACE reads, holding one entry per CDR3 protein. Seen here are fewer than 300,000 distinct CDR3 sequences, over 15% observed once, and the top ten hold 20% to 25%. The sequence was obtained from a man between 18 and 29 years old who had mild COVID-19 (a few samples of this study predate the infection). Cell type and time point are not known. The sequencing sample was made of PBMCs or a T cell subset sorted from them (not recorded which). V gene TRBV7-9 combines with J gene TRBJ2-5, with D tentatively TRBD2 (6 bases). This chain's CDR3 is CASSVIAESGVETQYF. CDR3 in DNA: TGTGCCAGCAGCGTCATAGCGGAGTCGGGGGTTGAGACCCAGTACTTC.